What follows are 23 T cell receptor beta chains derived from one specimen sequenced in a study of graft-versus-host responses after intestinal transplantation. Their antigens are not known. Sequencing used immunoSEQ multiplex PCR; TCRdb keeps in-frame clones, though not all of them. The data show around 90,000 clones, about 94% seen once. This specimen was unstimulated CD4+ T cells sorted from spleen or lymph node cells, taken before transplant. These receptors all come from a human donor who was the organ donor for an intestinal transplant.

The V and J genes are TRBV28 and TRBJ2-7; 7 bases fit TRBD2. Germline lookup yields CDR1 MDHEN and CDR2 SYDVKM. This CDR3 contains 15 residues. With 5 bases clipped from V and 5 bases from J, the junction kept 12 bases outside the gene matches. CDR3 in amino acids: CASSRGGRRHHEQYF. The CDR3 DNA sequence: TGTGCCAGCAGTCGCGGGGGACGGAGGCACCACGAGCAGTACTTC. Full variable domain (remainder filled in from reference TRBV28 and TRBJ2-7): DVKVTQSSRYLVKRTGEKVFLECVQDMDHENMFWYRQDPGLGLRLIYFSYDVKMKEKGDIPEGYSVSREKKERFSLILESASTNQTSMYLCASSRGGRRHHEQYFGPGTRLTVT.

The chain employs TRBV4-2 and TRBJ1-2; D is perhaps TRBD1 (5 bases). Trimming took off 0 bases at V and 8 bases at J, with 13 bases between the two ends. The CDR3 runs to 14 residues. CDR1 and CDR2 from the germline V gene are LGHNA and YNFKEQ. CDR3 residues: CASSQEPGLGGYTF. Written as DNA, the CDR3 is TGTGCCAGCAGCCAAGAACCAGGGCTGGGAGGCTACACCTTC.

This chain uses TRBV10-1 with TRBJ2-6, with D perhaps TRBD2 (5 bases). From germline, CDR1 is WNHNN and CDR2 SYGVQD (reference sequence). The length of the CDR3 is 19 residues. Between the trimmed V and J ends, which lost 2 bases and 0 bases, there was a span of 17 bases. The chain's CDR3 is CASSENWTGPSSGANVLTF. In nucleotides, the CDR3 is TGCGCCAGCAGTGAGAATTGGACTGGGCCTTCCTCTGGGGCCAACGTCCTGACTTTC.

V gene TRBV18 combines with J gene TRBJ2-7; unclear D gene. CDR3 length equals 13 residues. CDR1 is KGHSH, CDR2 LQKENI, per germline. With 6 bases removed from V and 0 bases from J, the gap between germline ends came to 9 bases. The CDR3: CASSPDNSYEQYF. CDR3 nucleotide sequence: TGTGCCAGCTCCCCAGACAACTCCTACGAGCAGTACTTC.

In nucleotides, the CDR3 is TGTGCCAGCAGCCCCAGCTCCTACAATGAGCAGTTCTTC. It yields the protein CASSPSSYNEQFF. The rearrangement joins TRBV7-2 to TRBJ2-1; D gene ambiguous. V was cut by 5 bases and J by 0 bases, with 5 bases left in between. CDR3 length: 13 amino acids. Germline V gene lookup returns CDR1 SGHTA and CDR2 FQGNSA.

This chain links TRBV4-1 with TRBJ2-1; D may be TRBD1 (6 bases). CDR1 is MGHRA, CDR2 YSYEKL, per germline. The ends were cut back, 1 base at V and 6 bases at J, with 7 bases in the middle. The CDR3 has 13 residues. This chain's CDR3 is CASSQARGNEQFF. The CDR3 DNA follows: TGCGCCAGCAGCCAAGCCAGGGGCAATGAGCAGTTCTTC.

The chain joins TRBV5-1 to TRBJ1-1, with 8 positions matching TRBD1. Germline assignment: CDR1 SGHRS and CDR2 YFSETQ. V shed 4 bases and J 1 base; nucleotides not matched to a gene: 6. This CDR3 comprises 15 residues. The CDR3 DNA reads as TGCGCCAGCAGCCCTATGGGACAGGAGAACACTGAAGCTTTCTTT. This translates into CASSPMGQENTEAFF.

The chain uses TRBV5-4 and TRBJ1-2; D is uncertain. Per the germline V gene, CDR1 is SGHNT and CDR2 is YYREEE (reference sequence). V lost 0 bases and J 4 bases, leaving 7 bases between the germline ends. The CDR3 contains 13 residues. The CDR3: CASSLVQSYGYTF. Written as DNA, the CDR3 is TGTGCCAGCAGCTTGGTGCAGTCCTATGGCTACACCTTC.

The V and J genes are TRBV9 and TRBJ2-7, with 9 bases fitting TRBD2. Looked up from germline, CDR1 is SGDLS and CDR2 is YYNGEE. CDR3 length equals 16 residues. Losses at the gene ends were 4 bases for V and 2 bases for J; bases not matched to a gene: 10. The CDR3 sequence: CASSPQTSGLTYEQYF. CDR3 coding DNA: TGTGCCAGCAGCCCCCAGACTAGCGGCTTAACCTACGAGCAGTACTTC. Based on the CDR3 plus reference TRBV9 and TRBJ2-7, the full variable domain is DSGVTQTPKHLITATGQRVTLRCSPRSGDLSVYWYQQSLDQGLQFLIQYYNGEERAKGNILERFSAQQFPDLHSELNLSSLELGDSALYFCASSPQTSGLTYEQYFGPGTRLTVT.

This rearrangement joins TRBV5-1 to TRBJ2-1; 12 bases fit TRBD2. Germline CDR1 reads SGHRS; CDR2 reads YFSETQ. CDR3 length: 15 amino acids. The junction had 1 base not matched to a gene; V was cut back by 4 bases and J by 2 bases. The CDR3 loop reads CASSPSGGAYNEQFF. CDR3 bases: TGCGCCAGCAGCCCTAGCGGGGGGGCCTACAATGAGCAGTTCTTC.

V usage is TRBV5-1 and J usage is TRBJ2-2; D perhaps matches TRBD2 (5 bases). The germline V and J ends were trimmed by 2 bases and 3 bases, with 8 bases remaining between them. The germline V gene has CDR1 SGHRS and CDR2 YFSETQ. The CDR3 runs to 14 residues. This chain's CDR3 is CASSFGVHTGELFF. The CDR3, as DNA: TGCGCCAGCAGCTTCGGGGTTCACACCGGGGAGCTGTTTTTT.

The CDR3 spells CASSLTSGGAYNEQFF. In nucleotides, the CDR3 is TGTGCCAGCAGTCTGACTAGCGGGGGGGCCTACAATGAGCAGTTCTTC. The chain has TRBV28 and TRBJ2-1; 14 positions match TRBD2. Germline V gives CDR1 MDHEN, CDR2 SYDVKM. The ends lost 5 bases at V and 2 bases at J; junction bases unmatched: 2. This CDR3 contains 16 residues.

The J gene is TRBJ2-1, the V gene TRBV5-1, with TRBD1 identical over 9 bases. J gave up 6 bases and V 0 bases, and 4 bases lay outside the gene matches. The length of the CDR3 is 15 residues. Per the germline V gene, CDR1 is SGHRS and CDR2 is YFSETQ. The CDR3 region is CASSLAPTGGNEQFF. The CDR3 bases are TGCGCCAGCAGCTTGGCCCCGACAGGGGGCAATGAGCAGTTCTTC. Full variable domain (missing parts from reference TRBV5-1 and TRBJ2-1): KAGVTQTPRYLIKTRGQQVTLSCSPISGHRSVSWYQQTPGQGLQFLFEYFSETQRNKGNFPGRFSGRQFSNSRSEMNVSTLELGDSALYLCASSLAPTGGNEQFFGPGTRLTVL.

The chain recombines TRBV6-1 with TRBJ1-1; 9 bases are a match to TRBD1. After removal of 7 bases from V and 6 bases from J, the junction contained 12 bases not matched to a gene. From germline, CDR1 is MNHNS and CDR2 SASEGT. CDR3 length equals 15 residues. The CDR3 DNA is TGTGCCAGCATCCCTACAGGGGGCTCCAGCTCTGAAGCTTTCTTT. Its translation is CASIPTGGSSSEAFF.

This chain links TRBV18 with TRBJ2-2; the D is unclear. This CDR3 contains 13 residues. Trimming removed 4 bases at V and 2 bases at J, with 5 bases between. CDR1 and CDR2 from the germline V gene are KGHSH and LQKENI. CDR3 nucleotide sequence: TGTGCCAGCTCACAGTCCAACACCGGGGAGCTGTTTTTT. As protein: CASSQSNTGELFF.

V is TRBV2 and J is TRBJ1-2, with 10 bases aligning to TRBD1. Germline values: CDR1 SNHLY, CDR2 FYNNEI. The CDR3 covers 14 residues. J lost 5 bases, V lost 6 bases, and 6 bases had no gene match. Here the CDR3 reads CASRVDRGQYGYTF. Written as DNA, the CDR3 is TGTGCCAGCAGAGTAGACAGGGGGCAATATGGCTACACCTTC.

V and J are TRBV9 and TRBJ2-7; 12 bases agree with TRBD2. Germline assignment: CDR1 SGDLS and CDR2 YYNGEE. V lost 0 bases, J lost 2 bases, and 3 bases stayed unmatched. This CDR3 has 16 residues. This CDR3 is CASSVGLAGDPYEQYF. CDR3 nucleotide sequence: TGTGCCAGCAGCGTAGGACTAGCGGGGGATCCCTACGAGCAGTACTTC.

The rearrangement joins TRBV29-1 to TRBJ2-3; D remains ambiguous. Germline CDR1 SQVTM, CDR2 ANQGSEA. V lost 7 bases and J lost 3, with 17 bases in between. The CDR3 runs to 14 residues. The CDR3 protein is CSAGVSLGTDTQYF. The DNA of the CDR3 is TGCAGCGCCGGTGTTTCTTTGGGGACAGATACGCAGTATTTT.

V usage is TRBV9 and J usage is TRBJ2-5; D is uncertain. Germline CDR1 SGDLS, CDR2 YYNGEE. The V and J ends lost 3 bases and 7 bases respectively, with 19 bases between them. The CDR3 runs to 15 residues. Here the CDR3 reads CASSAFRADVGTQYF. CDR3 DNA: TGTGCCAGCAGCGCATTTAGGGCAGATGTGGGGACCCAGTACTTC.

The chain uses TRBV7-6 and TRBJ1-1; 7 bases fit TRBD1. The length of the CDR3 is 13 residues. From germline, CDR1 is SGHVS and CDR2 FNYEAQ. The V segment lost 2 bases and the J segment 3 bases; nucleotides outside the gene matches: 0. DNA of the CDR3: TGTGCCAGCAGCTTACAGGGGGACACTGAAGCTTTCTTT. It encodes CASSLQGDTEAFF.

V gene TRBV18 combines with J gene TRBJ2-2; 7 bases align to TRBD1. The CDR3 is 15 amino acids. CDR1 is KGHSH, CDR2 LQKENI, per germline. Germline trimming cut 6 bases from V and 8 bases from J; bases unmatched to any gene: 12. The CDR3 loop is CASSPPGQFSGELFF. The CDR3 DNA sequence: TGTGCCAGCTCCCCTCCGGGACAGTTTTCGGGGGAGCTGTTTTTT. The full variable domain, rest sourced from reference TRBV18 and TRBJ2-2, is NAGVMQNPRHLVRRRGQEARLRCSPMKGHSHVYWYRQLPEEGLKFMVYLQKENIIDESGMPKERFSAEFPKEGPSILRIQQVVRGDSAAYFCASSPPGQFSGELFFGEGSRLTVL.

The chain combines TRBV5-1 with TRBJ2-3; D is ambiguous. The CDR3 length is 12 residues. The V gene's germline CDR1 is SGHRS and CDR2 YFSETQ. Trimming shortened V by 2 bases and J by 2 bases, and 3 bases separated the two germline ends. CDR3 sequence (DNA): TGCGCCAGCAGCTTCTCCACAGATACGCAGTATTTT. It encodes CASSFSTDTQYF.

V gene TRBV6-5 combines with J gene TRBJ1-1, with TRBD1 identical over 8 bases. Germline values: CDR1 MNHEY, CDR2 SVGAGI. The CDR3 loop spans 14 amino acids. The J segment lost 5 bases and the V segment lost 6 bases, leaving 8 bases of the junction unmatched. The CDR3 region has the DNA TGTGCCAGCAGCCCCCAGGGGGCGGGAACTGAAGCTTTCTTT. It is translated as CASSPQGAGTEAFF.